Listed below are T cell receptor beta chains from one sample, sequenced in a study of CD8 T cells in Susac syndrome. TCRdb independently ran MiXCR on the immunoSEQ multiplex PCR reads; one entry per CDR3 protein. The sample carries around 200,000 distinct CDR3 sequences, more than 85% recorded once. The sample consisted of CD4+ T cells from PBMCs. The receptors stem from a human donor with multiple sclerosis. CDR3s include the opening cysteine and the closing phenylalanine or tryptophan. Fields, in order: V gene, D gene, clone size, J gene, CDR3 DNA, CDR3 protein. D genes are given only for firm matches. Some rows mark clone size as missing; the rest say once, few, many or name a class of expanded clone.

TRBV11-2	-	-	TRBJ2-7	TGTGCCAGCAGCTTAGTCGTCCCCTACGAGCAGTACTTC	CASSLVVPYEQYF
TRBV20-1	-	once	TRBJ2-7	TGCAGTGCTCAAAACAGGGTCTACGAGCAGTACTTC	CSAQNRVYEQYF
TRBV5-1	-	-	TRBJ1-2	TGCGCCAGCAGCTTGGGACGGGGGCGCGACTATGGCTACACCTTC	CASSLGRGRDYGYTF
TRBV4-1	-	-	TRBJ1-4	TGCGCCAGCAGCCAAGGAGGGCTCGGGGAAAAACTGTTTTTT	CASSQGGLGEKLFF
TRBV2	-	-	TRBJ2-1	TGTGCCAGCACCCCCAGGCCCCAAGGCAATGAGCAGTTCTTC	CASTPRPQGNEQFF
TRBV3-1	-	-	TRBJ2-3	TGTGCCAGCACCCGCGGCGGGCACACAGATACGCAGTATTTT	CASTRGGHTDTQYF
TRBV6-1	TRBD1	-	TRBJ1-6	TGTGCCAGCAAAAGATCTTGGGACAGCTATAATTCACCCCTCCACTTT	CASKRSWDSYNSPLHF
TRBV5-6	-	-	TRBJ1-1	TGTGCCAGCAGCTCGAGCACTGAAGCTTTCTTT	CASSSSTEAFF
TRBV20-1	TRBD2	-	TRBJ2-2	TGCAGTGCCCTCCCGGGAGGTAGCACCGGGGAGCTGTTTTTT	CSALPGGSTGELFF
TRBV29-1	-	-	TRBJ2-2	TGCAGCGTTGAAGTGGGGGGAGTAGCCGGGGAGCTGTTTTTT	CSVEVGGVAGELFF
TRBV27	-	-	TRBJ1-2	TGTGCCAGCAGTTTCGGGACACCCTATGGCTACACCTTC	CASSFGTPYGYTF
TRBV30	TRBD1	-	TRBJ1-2	TGTGCCTGGAGTTCAACAGGGGGAACCTATGGCTACACCTTC	CAWSSTGGTYGYTF
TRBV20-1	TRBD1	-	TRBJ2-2	TGCAGTGCTAAGCCTGGGACAGGGAACACCGGGGAGCTGTTTTTT	CSAKPGTGNTGELFF
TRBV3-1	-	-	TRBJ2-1	TGTGCCAGCAGCCAAGTTCGGAGCGGAAATGAGCAGTTCTTC	CASSQVRSGNEQFF
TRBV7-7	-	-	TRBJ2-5	TGTGCTAGCAGCATGGGGCGAGGGGAGACCCAGTACTTC	CASSMGRGETQYF
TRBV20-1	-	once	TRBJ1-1	TGCAGTGCTCAAGGGGGGGGAATGAACACTGAAGCTTTCTTT	CSAQGGGMNTEAFF
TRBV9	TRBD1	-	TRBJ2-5	TGTGCCAGCAGCTTCGGACAGGAAGAGACCCAGTACTTC	CASSFGQEETQYF
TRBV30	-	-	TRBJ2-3	TGTGCCTGGAGTACGCAAGGGGCAGGGTTGGATACGCAGTATTTT	CAWSTQGAGLDTQYF
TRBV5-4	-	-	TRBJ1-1	TGTGCCAGCAGCCCGGCTTCCTACACTGAAGCTTTCTTT	CASSPASYTEAFF
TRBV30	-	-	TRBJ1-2	TGTGCCTGGAGTCGGGGCCACGCTAACTATGGCTACACCTTC	CAWSRGHANYGYTF
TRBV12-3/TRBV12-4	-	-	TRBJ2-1	TGTGCCAGCAGTTTAGAAGACAGCAATGAGCAGTTCTTC	CASSLEDSNEQFF
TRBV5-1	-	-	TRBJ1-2	TGCGCCAGCGGACCCGGGACACCTACCTATGGCTACACCTTC	CASGPGTPTYGYTF
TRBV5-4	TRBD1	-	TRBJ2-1	TGTGCCAGCAGCTTGGGAGGGGGCGCCTCCTACAATGAGCAGTTCTTC	CASSLGGGASYNEQFF
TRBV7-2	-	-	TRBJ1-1	TGTGCCAGCAGCCGGGAAGTGGGCACTGAAGCTTTCTTT	CASSREVGTEAFF
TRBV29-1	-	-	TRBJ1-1	TGCAGCGCCCAAACCGGGTCCCGGAACACTGAAGCTTTCTTT	CSAQTGSRNTEAFF
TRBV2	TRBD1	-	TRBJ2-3	TGTGCCAGCAAGGGACAGAACACAGATACGCAGTATTTT	CASKGQNTDTQYF
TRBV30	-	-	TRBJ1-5	TGTGCCTGGAGTGTAGGGCTGGCCAGGGGACGGACCCAGCCCCAGCATTTT	CAWSVGLARGRTQPQHF
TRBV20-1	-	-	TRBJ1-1	TGCAGTGCTAGAGGGGCCCGTGAAGCTTTCTTT	CSARGAREAFF
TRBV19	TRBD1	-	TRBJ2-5	TGTGCCAGTAGTATGACAGGGGGCCCAACACAAGAGACCCAGTACTTC	CASSMTGGPTQETQYF
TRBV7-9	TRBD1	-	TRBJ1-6	TGTGCCAGCAGCTCGCCCCCCGGGACAGGAAGTAATTCACCCCTCCACTTT	CASSSPPGTGSNSPLHF
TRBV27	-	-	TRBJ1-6	TGTGCCAGCAGTTTAGGCGTGGCGCGATCGCCCCTCCACTTT	CASSLGVARSPLHF
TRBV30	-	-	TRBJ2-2	TGTGCCTGGAGTGTTAATGTTGGGCTGTTTTTT	CAWSVNVGLFF
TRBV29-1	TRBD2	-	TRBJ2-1	TGCAGCGTTGAATCGGCGGGGGGCAATGAGCAGTTCTTC	CSVESAGGNEQFF
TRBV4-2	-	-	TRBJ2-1	TGTGCCAGCAGCCAAGATCTCCACCCCTCCTACAATGAGCAGTTCTTC	CASSQDLHPSYNEQFF
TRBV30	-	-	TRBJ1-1	TGTGCCTGGAGTTTCAGGTCGGTCGCTGAAGCTTTCTTT	CAWSFRSVAEAFF
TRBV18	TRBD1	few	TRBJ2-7	TGTGCCAGCTCACCGGGACAGGGGGCCTACGAGCAGTACTTC	CASSPGQGAYEQYF
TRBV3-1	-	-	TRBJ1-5	TGTGCCAGCAGCCAAGGATGGATGGAACGTCAGCCCCAGCATTTT	CASSQGWMERQPQHF
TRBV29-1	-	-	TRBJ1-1	TGCAGCGCTGGACAGACGAACACTGAAGCTTTCTTT	CSAGQTNTEAFF
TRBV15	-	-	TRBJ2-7	TGTGCCACCAGCAGAGGAGGGAACTACGAGCAGTACTTC	CATSRGGNYEQYF
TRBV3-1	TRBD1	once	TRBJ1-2	TGTGCCAGCAGCCAAGTCTGGGACAGGGGGGATGGCTACACCTTC	CASSQVWDRGDGYTF
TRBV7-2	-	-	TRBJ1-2	TGTGCCAGCAGCTTATGGGACATGGGCTATGGCTACACCTTC	CASSLWDMGYGYTF
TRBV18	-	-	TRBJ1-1	TGTGCCAGCTCACCAATACCGGAGTCTGGAGCTTTCTTT	CASSPIPESGAFF
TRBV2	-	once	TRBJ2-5	TGTGCCAGCACCCCGGGCCTCCAAGAGACCCAGTACTTC	CASTPGLQETQYF
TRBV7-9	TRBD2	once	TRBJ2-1	TGTGCCAGCAGCCCCACTAGCGGGTTGACCTACAATGAGCAGTTCTTC	CASSPTSGLTYNEQFF
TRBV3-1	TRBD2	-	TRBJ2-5	TGTGCCAGCAGCCAACTAGCGGGGGGCCGGTGGGAGACCCAGTACTTC	CASSQLAGGRWETQYF
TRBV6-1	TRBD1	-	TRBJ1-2	TGTGCCAGCAGACCCGGGACAGGGTATGGCTACACCTTC	CASRPGTGYGYTF
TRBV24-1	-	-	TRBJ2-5	TGTGCCACCAGTGGGCCGGGGGAGACCCAGTACTTC	CATSGPGETQYF
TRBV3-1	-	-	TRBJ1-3	TGTGCCAGCAGCCTAGACCCCGGCCCTGGAAACACCATATATTTT	CASSLDPGPGNTIYF
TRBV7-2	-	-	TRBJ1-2	TGTGCCAGCAGCTTAGTACCGACAGAAAACTATGGCTACACCTTC	CASSLVPTENYGYTF
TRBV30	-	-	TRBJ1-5	TGTGCCTGGAATGTACGGAGTCAGCCCCAGCATTTT	CAWNVRSQPQHF
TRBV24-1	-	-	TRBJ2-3	TGTGCCACCAGTGAGGGCCCGAGGCCAGATACGCAGTATTTT	CATSEGPRPDTQYF
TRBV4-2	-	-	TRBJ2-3	TGTGCCAGCAGCCAAGACCCCGGTCCTCGCACAGATACGCAGTATTTT	CASSQDPGPRTDTQYF